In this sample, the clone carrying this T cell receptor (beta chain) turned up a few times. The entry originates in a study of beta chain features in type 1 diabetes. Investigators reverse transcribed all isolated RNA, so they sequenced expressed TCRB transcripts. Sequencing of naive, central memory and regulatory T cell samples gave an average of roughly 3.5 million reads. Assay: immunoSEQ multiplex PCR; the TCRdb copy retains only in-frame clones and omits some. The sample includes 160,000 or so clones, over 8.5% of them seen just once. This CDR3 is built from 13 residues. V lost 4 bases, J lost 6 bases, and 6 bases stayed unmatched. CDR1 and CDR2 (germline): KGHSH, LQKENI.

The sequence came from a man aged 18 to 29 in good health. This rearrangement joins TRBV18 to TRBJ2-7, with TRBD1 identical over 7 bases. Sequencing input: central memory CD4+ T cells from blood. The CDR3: CASSQGALSEQYF. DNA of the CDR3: TGTGCCAGCTCACAGGGGGCTCTCTCCGAGCAGTACTTC.